The clone carrying this TCR beta chain was seen many times. What it binds is not known. This CDR3 has 14 amino acids. Germline assignment: CDR1 SGHNT and CDR2 YENEEA. Deletions cut 3 bases from V and 0 bases from J, with 8 bases between. The TCR beta CDR3 regions underwent amplification using RNA transcripts as the source. Carried out on the TCR CDR3, a first-round RT-PCR used the HTBI primer set. TCRdb ran MiXCR on the multiplex PCR reads and lists one entry per CDR3 protein. The sample has fewer than 600,000 distinct CDR3 sequences, approximately 15% seen once. This sample stems from a study of T cells in Graves' hyperthyroidism and ophthalmopathy. About the research overall: Before any treatment, at initial diagnosis, peripheral blood was collected.

Whole-study results and caveats: Clonotypes that were expanded in thyroid above 0.001 mostly appeared in blood too.

Graves' hyperthyroidism was deemed stable given no ophthalmopathy progression within 18 months. Patients with uncontrolled infections, other autoimmune diseases, pregnancy or lactation were excluded. V and J are TRBV11-3 and TRBJ1-1; no clear D gene. The source of this sequence is a woman aged 18-29 years with Graves' hyperthyroidism. The sample comprised blood. The CDR3 loop is CASSFDKMNTEAFF. DNA for the CDR3: TGTGCCAGCAGCTTCGACAAAATGAACACTGAAGCTTTCTTT. The complete variable domain, with remaining parts taken from reference TRBV11-3 and TRBJ1-1, reads EAGVVQSPRYKIIEKKQPVAFWCNPISGHNTLYWYLQNLGQGPELLIRYENEEAVDDSQLPKDRFSAERLKGVDSTLKIQPAELGDSAVYLCASSFDKMNTEAFFGQGTRLTVV.